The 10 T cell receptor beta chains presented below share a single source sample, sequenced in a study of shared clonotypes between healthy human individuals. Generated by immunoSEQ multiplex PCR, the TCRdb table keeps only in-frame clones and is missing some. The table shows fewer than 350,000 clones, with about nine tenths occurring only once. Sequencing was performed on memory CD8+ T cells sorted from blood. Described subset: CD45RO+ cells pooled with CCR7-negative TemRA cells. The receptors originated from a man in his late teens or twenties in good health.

Written as DNA, the CDR3 is TGTGCCAGCAGTGGGGGCGGGGACTTCAACTCTGGAAACACCATATATTTT. Protein: CASSGGGDFNSGNTIYF. The gene calls are TRBV25-1 and TRBJ1-3; weak D call: TRBD1 (5 bases). This CDR3 has 17 residues. Germline CDR1 reads MGHDK; CDR2 reads SYGVNS. The V end lost 4 bases, the J end lost 0 bases, and 16 bases lay between the germline ends.

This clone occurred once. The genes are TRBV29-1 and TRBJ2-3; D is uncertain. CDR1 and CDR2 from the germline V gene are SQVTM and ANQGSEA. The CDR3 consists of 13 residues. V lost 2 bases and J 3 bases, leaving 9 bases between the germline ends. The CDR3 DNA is TGCAGCGTTGAACCGTTAAGGACAGATACGCAGTATTTT. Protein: CSVEPLRTDTQYF.

The CDR3 DNA is TGTGCCAGCAGCTTAGAGGACAGGGGAGGCTACACCTTC. Translated, it gives CASSLEDRGGYTF. J is TRBJ1-2 and V is TRBV7-9, with 9 bases that match TRBD1. With 1 base clipped from V and 8 bases from J, the junction kept 2 bases outside the gene matches. The CDR3 is 13 amino acids. The V gene's germline CDR1 is SEHNR and CDR2 FQNEAQ (reference sequence).

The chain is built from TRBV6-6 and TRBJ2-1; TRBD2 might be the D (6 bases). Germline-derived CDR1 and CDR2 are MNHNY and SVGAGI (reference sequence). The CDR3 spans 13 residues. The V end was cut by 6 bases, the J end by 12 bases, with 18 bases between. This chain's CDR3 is CASSQTGETVQFF. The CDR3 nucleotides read TGTGCCAGCAGCCAAACGGGGGAGACAGTGCAGTTCTTC.

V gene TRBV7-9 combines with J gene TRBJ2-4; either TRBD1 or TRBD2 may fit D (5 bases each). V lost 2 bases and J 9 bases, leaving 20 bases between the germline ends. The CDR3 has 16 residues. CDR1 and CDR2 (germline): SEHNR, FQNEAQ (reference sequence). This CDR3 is CASSLIFGARAGIQYF. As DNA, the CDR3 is TGTGCCAGCAGCTTAATCTTCGGGGCCAGGGCCGGCATTCAGTACTTC. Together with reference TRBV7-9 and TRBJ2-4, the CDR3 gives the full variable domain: DTGVSQNPRHKITKRGQNVTFRCDPISEHNRLYWYRQTLGQGPEFLTYFQNEAQLEKSRLLSDRFSAERPKGSFSTLEIQRTEQGDSAMYLCASSLIFGARAGIQYFGAGTRLSVL.

The CDR3 DNA follows: TGTGCCAGCAGCGGTACGGCGGACTTCTACGAGCAGTACTTC. Its protein is CASSGTADFYEQYF. This rearrangement joins TRBV7-9 to TRBJ2-7; a possible D gene is TRBD2 (5 bases). Germline loops: CDR1 SEHNR, CDR2 FQNEAQ (reference sequence). V shed 5 bases and J shed 3 bases, with 14 bases lying between them. The CDR3 is 14 residues long.

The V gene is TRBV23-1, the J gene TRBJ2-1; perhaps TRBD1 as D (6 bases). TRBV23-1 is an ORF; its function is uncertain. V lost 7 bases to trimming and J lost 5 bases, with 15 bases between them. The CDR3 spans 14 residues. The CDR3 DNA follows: TGCGCCAGCACTTTGGACAGTACACACAATGAGCAGTTCTTC. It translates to CASTLDSTHNEQFF.

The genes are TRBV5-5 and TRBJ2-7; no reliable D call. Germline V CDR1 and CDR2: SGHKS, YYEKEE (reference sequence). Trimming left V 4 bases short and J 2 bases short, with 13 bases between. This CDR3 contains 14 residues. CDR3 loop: CASSRGRSTYEQYF. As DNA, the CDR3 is TGTGCCAGCAGCCGAGGACGGTCAACCTACGAGCAGTACTTC.

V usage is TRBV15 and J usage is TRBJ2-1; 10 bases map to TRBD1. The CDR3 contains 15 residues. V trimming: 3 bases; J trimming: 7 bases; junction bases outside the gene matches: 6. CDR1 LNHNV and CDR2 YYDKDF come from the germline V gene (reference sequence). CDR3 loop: CATSRDRGMWNEQFF. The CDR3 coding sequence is TGTGCCACCAGCAGGGACAGGGGGATGTGGAATGAGCAGTTCTTC.

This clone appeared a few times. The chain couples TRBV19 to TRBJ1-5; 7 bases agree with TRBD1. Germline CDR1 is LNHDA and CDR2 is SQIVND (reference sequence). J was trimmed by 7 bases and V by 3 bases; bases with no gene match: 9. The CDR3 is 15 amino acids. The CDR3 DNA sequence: TGTGCCAGTAGTATTGGCCTAGGGACAGAGCAGCCCCAGCATTTT. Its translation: CASSIGLGTEQPQHF. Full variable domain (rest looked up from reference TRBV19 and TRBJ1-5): DGGITQSPKYLFRKEGQNVTLSCEQNLNHDAMYWYRQDPGQGLRLIYYSQIVNDFQKGDIAEGYSVSREKKESFPLTVTSAQKNPTAFYLCASSIGLGTEQPQHFGDGTRLSIL.